This T cell receptor beta chain was retrieved from a study of STAT5B mutations in CD4+ large granular lymphocyte leukemia. Comment on this clone: Its antigen is undetermined.

Profiling relied on immunoSEQ multiplex PCR, and the TCRdb table lists in-frame clones only, not all of them. The table includes 31,000 or so clones, roughly four fifths detected once. Study outcomes and limitations: CD4-sorted patient repertoires seemed more clonal than healthy CD4+ repertoires.

The CDR3 runs to 13 residues. Trimming shortened V by 5 bases and J by 5 bases, and 10 bases separated the two germline ends. Germline lookup yields CDR1 ENHRY and CDR2 SYGVKD. The sequenced material came from CD4+ T cells from blood buffy coats. This clonotype originated in a human donor in good health. The chain joins TRBV10-3 to TRBJ2-1; weak D call: TRBD1 (6 bases). CDR3 amino acids: CAISPGTNNEQFF. The CDR3 DNA reads TGTGCCATCAGTCCCGGGACAAACAATGAGCAGTTCTTC.